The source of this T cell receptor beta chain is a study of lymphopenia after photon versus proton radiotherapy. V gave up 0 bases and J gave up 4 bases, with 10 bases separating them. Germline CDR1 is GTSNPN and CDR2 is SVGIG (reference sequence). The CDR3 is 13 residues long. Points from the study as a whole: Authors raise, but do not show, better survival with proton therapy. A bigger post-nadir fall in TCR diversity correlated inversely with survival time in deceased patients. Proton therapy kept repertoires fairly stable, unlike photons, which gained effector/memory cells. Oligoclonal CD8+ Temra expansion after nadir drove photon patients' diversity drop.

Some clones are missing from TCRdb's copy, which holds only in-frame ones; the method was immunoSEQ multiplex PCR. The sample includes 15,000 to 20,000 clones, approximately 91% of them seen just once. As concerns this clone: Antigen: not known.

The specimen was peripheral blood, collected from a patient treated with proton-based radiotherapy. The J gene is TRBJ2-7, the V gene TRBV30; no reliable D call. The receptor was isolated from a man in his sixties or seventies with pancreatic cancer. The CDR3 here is CAWSVRRYYEQYF. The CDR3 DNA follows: TGTGCCTGGAGTGTTCGTCGGTATTACGAGCAGTACTTC.